Following are 20 T cell receptor beta chains from one sample sequenced in a study of control samples from healthy donors and cancer patients. The method was immunoSEQ multiplex PCR; TCRdb's version includes in-frame clones alone and lacks a portion of them. In the table there are about 130,000 clones, roughly 90% of which are singletons. The material sequenced was blood. The receptors were sampled from a woman in her forties or fifties in good health.

The chain couples TRBV10-2 to TRBJ1-2, with TRBD1 matching over 7 bases. V lost 5 bases, J lost 4 bases, and 7 bases stayed unmatched. The length of the CDR3 is 14 residues. Germline V gives CDR1 WSHSY, CDR2 SAAADI. CDR3 residues: CASSTTGSLYGYTF. In nucleotides, the CDR3 is TGCGCCAGCAGTACGACAGGGTCGCTCTATGGCTACACCTTC.

The chain uses TRBV5-4 and TRBJ2-3, with D unclear. This CDR3 region has 14 residues. Germline assignment: CDR1 SGHNT and CDR2 YYREEE (reference sequence). V was clipped by 4 bases and J by 10 bases, with 19 bases between them. The CDR3 region has the DNA TGTGCCAGCAGCGTCGATGTAGTTTCCCTATCGCAGTATTTT. This gives the protein CASSVDVVSLSQYF. Full variable domain (missing parts from reference TRBV5-4 and TRBJ2-3): ETGVTQSPTHLIKTRGQQVTLRCSSQSGHNTVSWYQQALGQGPQFIFQYYREEENGRGNFPPRFSGLQFPNYSSELNVNALELDDSALYLCASSVDVVSLSQYFGPGTRLTVL.

The genes are TRBV18 and TRBJ2-2; 7 bases are shared with TRBD2. Germline CDR1 KGHSH, CDR2 LQKENI. The CDR3 length is 15 residues. V was clipped by 4 bases and J by 3 bases; unmatched bases: 5. CDR3 residues: CASSRGGGHTGELFF. The CDR3 nucleotides are TGTGCCAGCTCACGTGGCGGGGGTCACACCGGGGAGCTGTTTTTT.

The genes are TRBV6-5 and TRBJ2-1; no clear D. CDR3 size: 13 residues. From germline, CDR1 is MNHEY and CDR2 SVGAGI. With 9 bases removed from V and 4 bases from J, the gap between germline ends came to 13 bases. The CDR3 bases are TGTGCCAGTTCGCAGGAGCATTACAATGAGCAGTTCTTC. This encodes CASSQEHYNEQFF.

J is TRBJ1-1 and V is TRBV19, with D possibly matching TRBD1 (5 bases). Looked up from germline, CDR1 is LNHDA and CDR2 is SQIVND (reference sequence). CDR3 length equals 11 residues. V was trimmed by 3 bases and J by 11 bases, leaving 10 bases between them. CDR3 sequence: CASSIRGRAFF. DNA for the CDR3: TGTGCCAGTAGTATTAGGGGAAGGGCTTTCTTT.

The rearrangement joins TRBV5-1 to TRBJ2-1; D is unclear. Trimming took 3 bases from V and 11 from J, leaving 9 bases between them. The germline CDR1 and CDR2 sequences are SGHRS and YFSETQ. This CDR3 comprises 11 residues. The CDR3: CASSYGFKQFF. CDR3 nucleotides: TGCGCCAGCAGCTATGGCTTCAAGCAGTTCTTC.

V and J are TRBV12-3 or TRBV12-4 and TRBJ1-2; 7 bases line up with TRBD1. The ends lost 6 bases at V and 6 bases at J; junction bases unmatched: 7. The CDR3 runs to 13 residues. CDR3 DNA: TGTGCCAGCAGACGACAGGGTTGGGATGGCTACACCTTC. It translates to CASRRQGWDGYTF.

J is TRBJ1-1 and V is TRBV9, with D possibly matching TRBD1 (5 bases). The CDR3 has 14 residues. Germline V lookup: CDR1 SGDLS, CDR2 YYNGEE. V lost 0 bases to trimming and J lost 3 bases, with 9 bases between them. The CDR3 bases are TGTGCCAGCAGCGTAGGGCAGGGAGACACTGAAGCTTTCTTT. Its protein is CASSVGQGDTEAFF. The whole variable domain, filled in from reference TRBV9 and TRBJ1-1, reads DSGVTQTPKHLITATGQRVTLRCSPRSGDLSVYWYQQSLDQGLQFLIQYYNGEERAKGNILERFSAQQFPDLHSELNLSSLELGDSALYFCASSVGQGDTEAFFGQGTRLTVV.

The genes are TRBV11-3 and TRBJ2-2; D uncertain. V was shortened by 3 bases and J by 6 bases, with 11 bases between the two germline ends. Looked up from germline, CDR1 is SGHNT and CDR2 is YENEEA. The CDR3 is 14 amino acids. CDR3 sequence (DNA): TGTGCCAGCAGCTTGAGTGAGTCCCCCGGGGAGCTGTTTTTT. Protein product: CASSLSESPGELFF.

The chain employs TRBV7-6 and TRBJ2-1, with 7 bases that match TRBD2. Germline CDR1 and CDR2: SGHVS and FNYEAQ. CDR3 size: 17 residues. Losses at the gene ends were 3 bases for V and 0 bases for J; bases not matched to a gene: 8. CDR3 nucleotide sequence: TGTGCCAGCAGCTTGTACATGGGCGGGAGCTCCTACAATGAGCAGTTCTTC. Translation: CASSLYMGGSSYNEQFF. Supplemented by reference TRBV7-6 and TRBJ2-1, the full variable domain reads GAGVSQSPRYKVTKRGQDVALRCDPISGHVSLYWYRQALGQGPEFLTYFNYEAQQDKSGLPNDRFSAERPEGSISTLTIQRTEQRDSAMYRCASSLYMGGSSYNEQFFGPGTRLTVL.

Notes on this clone: Within the sample, other DNA sequences also encode this same CDR3. The chain employs TRBV5-4 and TRBJ2-7, with TRBD1 matching 8 bases. With V trimmed by 0 bases and J by 5 bases, 1 base remained unmatched. Germline V gene data show CDR1 as SGHNT and CDR2 as YYREEE (reference sequence). The CDR3 consists of 13 residues. CDR3 loop: CASSLAGGNEQYF. The CDR3 bases are TGTGCCAGCAGCTTGGCAGGGGGCAACGAGCAGTACTTC. Full variable domain (missing parts from reference TRBV5-4 and TRBJ2-7): ETGVTQSPTHLIKTRGQQVTLRCSSQSGHNTVSWYQQALGQGPQFIFQYYREEENGRGNFPPRFSGLQFPNYSSELNVNALELDDSALYLCASSLAGGNEQYFGPGTRLTVT.

J is TRBJ1-1 and V is TRBV30; maybe TRBD1 (5 bases). Trimming shortened V by 3 bases and J by 3 bases, and 11 bases separated the two germline ends. The CDR3 totals 13 residues. The germline CDR1 and CDR2 sequences are GTSNPN and SVGIG (reference sequence). The CDR3 DNA reads as TGTGCCTGGAGCGTCTTCAGGGACACTGAAGCTTTCTTT. Encoded protein: CAWSVFRDTEAFF.

J is TRBJ2-5 and V is TRBV27, with 7 bases identical to TRBD1. Per the germline V gene, CDR1 is MNHEY and CDR2 is SMNVEV (reference sequence). This CDR3 comprises 17 residues. V lost 7 bases and J lost 4; bases outside the gene matches: 18. The CDR3 DNA follows: TGTGCCAGCATGTCACAGCATAACAGGGGAATTCTAGAGACCCAGTACTTC. Its protein is CASMSQHNRGILETQYF.

The chain couples TRBV20-1 to TRBJ2-1; no clear D gene. This CDR3 has 11 residues. CDR1 is DFQATT and CDR2 is SNEGSKA in the germline V gene (reference sequence). The V gene lost 5 bases and the J gene lost 3 bases, with 5 bases spanning the gap. CDR3 DNA: TGCAGTGCTGGGCACTACAATGAGCAGTTCTTC. It translates to CSAGHYNEQFF.

The gene calls are TRBV11-3 and TRBJ2-7; 8 positions match TRBD2. V was pared by 6 bases and J by 5 bases, with 6 bases of the junction left unmatched. Per the germline V gene, CDR1 is SGHNT and CDR2 is YENEEA. This CDR3 is 13 amino acids long. CDR3 region: CASRPGTSDEQYF. CDR3 coding DNA: TGTGCCAGCAGACCCGGGACTAGTGACGAGCAGTACTTC.

V usage is TRBV5-6 and J usage is TRBJ1-2, with D possibly being TRBD1 (5 bases). This CDR3 has 13 amino acids. Germline CDR1 is SGHDT and CDR2 is YYEEEE. V lost 0 bases and J lost 4, with 7 bases in between. CDR3 protein: CASSLGTPYGYTF. For the CDR3, the DNA is TGTGCCAGCAGCTTGGGGACACCCTATGGCTACACCTTC.

V is TRBV9 and J is TRBJ2-2, with TRBD2 as a possible D gene (6 bases). The germline CDR1 and CDR2 sequences are SGDLS and YYNGEE. Between the trimmed V and J ends, which lost 0 bases and 2 bases, there was a span of 17 bases. This CDR3 is 18 amino acids long. The CDR3 DNA is TGTGCCAGCAGCGTAGAGGAGGGAGTAATGATTAACACCGGGGAGCTGTTTTTT. Translation: CASSVEEGVMINTGELFF.

J is TRBJ1-2 and V is TRBV27; D ambiguous. The V end lost 8 bases, the J end lost 5 bases, and 15 bases lay between the germline ends. The CDR3 loop spans 13 amino acids. Looked up from germline, CDR1 is MNHEY and CDR2 is SMNVEV (reference sequence). The CDR3 sequence: CASAAAGQYGYTF. CDR3 coding DNA: TGTGCCAGCGCCGCCGCGGGCCAGTATGGCTACACCTTC.

This clone was recorded a few times. The CDR3 protein is CASRPDSANYGYTF. In DNA form, the CDR3 reads TGCGCCAGCCGACCGGACAGCGCCAACTATGGCTACACCTTC. The rearrangement uses TRBV10-2 and TRBJ1-2; tentative D call: TRBD1 (6 bases). Trimming shortened V by 8 bases and J by 2 bases, and 15 bases separated the two germline ends. The CDR3 is 14 amino acids. Looked up from germline, CDR1 is WSHSY and CDR2 is SAAADI.

The chain carries TRBV19 and TRBJ1-4; possible D gene TRBD1, 6 bases. Looked up from germline, CDR1 is LNHDA and CDR2 is SQIVND (reference sequence). The V end was cut by 6 bases, the J end by 0 bases, with 11 bases between. The CDR3 has 15 residues. The CDR3 DNA reads TGTGCCAGTAGGATTTCAGGGGCAACTAATGAAAAACTGTTTTTT. Translation: CASRISGATNEKLFF.